These 25 T cell receptor beta chains were all obtained from the same sample, sequenced in a study of cytomegalovirus exposure and HLA in healthy donors. TCRdb's table, derived via immunoSEQ multiplex PCR, lists solely in-frame clones and lacks some. This sample carries roughly 60,000 clones, over 75% of them seen once, and the ten largest clones take approximately 2%. The sample comprised PBMCs. These TCRs come from a young woman in good health and CMV-seronegative.

The chain has TRBV7-3 and TRBJ2-3; D may be TRBD2 (7 bases). CDR3 length equals 15 residues. The germline gives CDR1 SGHTA, CDR2 FQGTGA. V was clipped by 7 bases and J by 2 bases, with 16 bases between them. The CDR3 DNA is TGTGCCAGCACCAGGGGAGGGCGGCCCACAGATACGCAGTATTTT. It codes for CASTRGGRPTDTQYF.

Here the CDR3 reads CAWRDPTGEVYEQYF. DNA of the CDR3: TGTGCCTGGAGGGATCCGACAGGGGAGGTGTACGAGCAGTACTTC. The V call is TRBV30, the J call TRBJ2-7, with 8 bases lining up with TRBD1. Germline CDR1 and CDR2: GTSNPN and SVGIG (reference sequence). The CDR3 extends over 15 amino acids. The V and J ends lost 3 bases and 4 bases, in that order; junction bases with no gene match: 11.

The table lists this clone with a count of one. The V and J genes are TRBV28 and TRBJ2-1, with 7 bases matching TRBD2. Germline CDR1 is MDHEN and CDR2 is SYDVKM. The J segment lost 6 bases and the V segment lost 5 bases, leaving 16 bases of the junction unmatched. The CDR3 totals 17 residues. Here the CDR3 reads CASSPRSSPGGVNEQFF. The DNA for the CDR3 is TGTGCCAGCAGTCCGCGATCTAGCCCGGGAGGTGTCAATGAGCAGTTCTTC.

This clone was observed once. V usage is TRBV5-6 and J usage is TRBJ2-7; 11 nucleotides agree with TRBD1. V was pared by 4 bases and J by 3 bases, with 6 bases of the junction left unmatched. The CDR3 has 15 amino acids. From germline, CDR1 is SGHDT and CDR2 YYEEEE. The DNA of the CDR3 is TGTGCCAGCAGCCTGGGGACAGGGGGTTTCTACGAGCAGTACTTC. Its translation: CASSLGTGGFYEQYF.

This clone was counted a few times. The chain combines TRBV6-4 with TRBJ2-3, with 10 bases matching TRBD1. CDR1 is MRHNA and CDR2 is SNTAGT in the germline V gene. Losses at the gene ends were 6 bases for V and 2 bases for J; bases not matched to a gene: 5. The CDR3 consists of 15 residues. CDR3 in DNA: TGTGCCAGCAGCACCGGGACAGGGGACACAGATACGCAGTATTTT. Amino acids: CASSTGTGDTDTQYF.

This clone was counted once. The chain is built from TRBV28 and TRBJ2-7, with TRBD2 as a possible D gene (5 bases). The CDR3 totals 15 residues. Germline-derived CDR1 and CDR2 are MDHEN and SYDVKM. V was shortened by 3 bases and J by 7 bases, with 19 bases between the two germline ends. DNA for the CDR3: TGTGCCAGCAGTTTCGACCTCCTACCGCCGGGGGAGCAGTACTTC. It codes for CASSFDLLPPGEQYF.

The V and J genes are TRBV6-6 and TRBJ1-5, with TRBD1 matching over 10 bases. V trimming: 4 bases; J trimming: 5 bases; junction bases outside the gene matches: 5. In germline, CDR1 is MNHNY, CDR2 SVGAGI (reference sequence). This CDR3 has 15 amino acids. In DNA form, the CDR3 reads TGTGCCAGCAGTTCCGGGACAGGGGAGTATCAGCCCCAGCATTTT. This codes for CASSSGTGEYQPQHF.

The genes are TRBV6-5 and TRBJ1-4; possible D gene TRBD1, 6 bases. Between the trimmed V and J ends, which lost 5 bases and 4 bases, there was a span of 11 bases. This CDR3 contains 14 residues. Germline lookup yields CDR1 MNHEY and CDR2 SVGAGI. The CDR3 sequence is CASSIADSNEKLFF. CDR3 nucleotide sequence: TGTGCCAGCAGTATCGCGGACAGTAATGAAAAACTGTTTTTT.

This clone is a singleton in its sample. The chain carries TRBV13 and TRBJ2-7, with TRBD1 matching 8 bases. Germline CDR1 and CDR2: PRHDT and FYEKMQ (reference sequence). V lost 0 bases, J lost 5 bases, and 0 bases stayed unmatched. This CDR3 contains 13 residues. The CDR3 is CASSLGTGDEQYF. CDR3 DNA: TGTGCCAGCAGCTTAGGGACAGGGGACGAGCAGTACTTC.

This chain links TRBV7-3 with TRBJ2-1; 8 bases line up with TRBD2. This CDR3 comprises 15 residues. Germline CDR1 SGHTA, CDR2 FQGTGA. The V gene end was trimmed by 1 base and the J gene end by 10 bases; junction bases not matched to a gene: 9. The CDR3 nucleotides are TGTGCCAGCAGCTTAAACGGGAGGGCCCTAGGGGAGCAGTTCTTC. Translating it yields CASSLNGRALGEQFF. Supplemented by reference TRBV7-3 and TRBJ2-1, the full variable domain reads GAGVSQTPSNKVTEKGKYVELRCDPISGHTALYWYRQSLGQGPEFLIYFQGTGAADDSGLPNDRFFAVRPEGSVSTLKIQRTERGDSAVYLCASSLNGRALGEQFFGPGTRLTVL.

This chain connects TRBV30 to TRBJ2-6; D uncertain. This CDR3 region has 14 residues. Germline V gives CDR1 GTSNPN, CDR2 SVGIG (reference sequence). The V end lost 5 bases, the J end lost 2 bases, and 10 bases lay between the germline ends. CDR3 DNA sequence: TGTGCCTGGTCTCTATTCCCTGGGGCCAACGTCCTGACTTTC. Its translation is CAWSLFPGANVLTF. The variable domain in full, completed from reference TRBV30 and TRBJ2-6, reads SQTIHQWPATLVQPVGSPLSLECTVEGTSNPNLYWYRQAAGRGLQLLFYSVGIGQISSEVPQNLSASRPQDRQFILSSKKLLLSDSGFYLCAWSLFPGANVLTFGAGSRLTVL.

The chain combines TRBV7-5 with TRBJ2-1; the table's D call TRBD2 went unverified against the DNA. TRBV7-5 has pseudogene status. The CDR3 spans 16 residues. The CDR3 here is CVRSSWGRRPDPEQFF. CDR3 in DNA: TGTGTCAGAAGCTCGTGGGGGAGGAGACCGGACCCTGAGCAGTTCTTC.

In DNA form, the CDR3 reads TGTGCCAGCAAAGCGACTAGCGGGATCAATGAGCAGTTCTTC. Translation: CASKATSGINEQFF. J is TRBJ2-1 and V is TRBV2; the match to TRBD2 covers 11 bases. The trim removed 7 bases at V and 6 bases at J, leaving 5 bases unmatched. The CDR3 consists of 14 residues. Looked up from germline, CDR1 is SNHLY and CDR2 is FYNNEI.

The chain joins TRBV6-5 to TRBJ2-1; TRBD2 agrees at 10 bases. Trimming removed 7 bases from V and 6 bases from J; junction bases left unmatched: 9. This CDR3 is built from 15 residues. Germline CDR1 MNHEY, CDR2 SVGAGI. CDR3 in amino acids: CASNRRASGSNEQFF. CDR3 coding DNA: TGTGCCAGCAACCGACGGGCTAGCGGGAGCAATGAGCAGTTCTTC.

V is TRBV5-1 and J is TRBJ2-2, with 11 nucleotides matching TRBD1. The V segment lost 4 bases and the J segment 9 bases; nucleotides outside the gene matches: 5. Per the germline V gene, CDR1 is SGHRS and CDR2 is YFSETQ. The CDR3 is made up of 14 amino acids. The DNA for the CDR3 is TGCGCCAGCAGCCCTGGACAGGGGGCTAGGGAGCTGTTTTTT. Its translation: CASSPGQGARELFF.

V and J are TRBV27 and TRBJ1-1; a possible D gene is TRBD1 (5 bases). CDR3 length equals 15 residues. Looked up from germline, CDR1 is MNHEY and CDR2 is SMNVEV (reference sequence). The V gene lost 6 bases and the J gene lost 5 bases, with 19 bases spanning the gap. The CDR3 reads CASSPAGGLWTEAFF. CDR3 nucleotides: TGTGCCAGCAGCCCCGCGGGGGGTCTGTGGACTGAAGCTTTCTTT.

This clone was seen more than once but under ten times. The V call is TRBV2, the J call TRBJ1-2, with D maybe TRBD1 (5 bases). V lost 11 bases and J lost 5, with 18 bases in between. CDR1 SNHLY and CDR2 FYNNEI come from the germline V gene. The CDR3 runs to 13 residues. As DNA, the CDR3 is TGTGCCGGGGGGGAGGTTGGAGAGTATGGCTACACCTTC. Translating it yields CAGGEVGEYGYTF.

V usage is TRBV7-3 and J usage is TRBJ2-1; 7 bases fit TRBD2. There are 16 residues in the CDR3. CDR1 SGHTA and CDR2 FQGTGA come from the germline V gene. V dropped 4 bases and J dropped 4; count of bases not matched to a gene: 10. The CDR3 DNA is TGTGCCAGCAGCTCACTATGGGCTAGCGGATACAATGAGCAGTTCTTC. Protein: CASSSLWASGYNEQFF. Based on the CDR3 plus reference TRBV7-3 and TRBJ2-1, the full variable domain is GAGVSQTPSNKVTEKGKYVELRCDPISGHTALYWYRQSLGQGPEFLIYFQGTGAADDSGLPNDRFFAVRPEGSVSTLKIQRTERGDSAVYLCASSSLWASGYNEQFFGPGTRLTVL.

The genes are TRBV5-6 and TRBJ2-1, with 13 bases identical to TRBD2. From germline, CDR1 is SGHDT and CDR2 YYEEEE. The CDR3 spans 16 residues. J lost 9 bases, V lost 4 bases, and 10 bases had no gene match. CDR3: CASSLFPTSGRTEQFF. The CDR3 DNA reads TGTGCCAGCAGCCTGTTTCCGACTAGCGGGAGGACTGAGCAGTTCTTC.

The chain combines TRBV14 with TRBJ2-6; D gene ambiguous. Trimming stripped 1 base from V and 2 bases from J, with 6 bases between. This CDR3 region has 15 residues. Germline V gene data show CDR1 as SGHDN and CDR2 as FVKESK. In DNA form, the CDR3 reads TGTGCCAGCAGCCAAGTTCTAGCTGGGGCCAACGTCCTGACTTTC. Protein: CASSQVLAGANVLTF.

The chain is built from TRBV5-4 and TRBJ2-1; 8 nucleotides line up with TRBD2. Trimming at V came to 4 bases and at J to 5 bases, leaving 11 bases not matched to a gene. This CDR3 is built from 16 residues. Germline assignment: CDR1 SGHNT and CDR2 YYREEE (reference sequence). The CDR3 DNA follows: TGTGCCAGCAGCCCGCCCGGGACTAGTTCGAACAATGAGCAGTTCTTC. This codes for CASSPPGTSSNNEQFF.

V usage is TRBV10-3 and J usage is TRBJ1-1, with D possibly matching TRBD1 (6 bases). The V end lost 7 bases, the J end lost 7 bases, and 13 bases lay between the germline ends. The length of the CDR3 is 12 residues. Germline lookup yields CDR1 ENHRY and CDR2 SYGVKD. Written as DNA, the CDR3 is TGTGCCATCACAGGAGGGGGGGATGAAGCTTTCTTT. It encodes CAITGGGDEAFF.

V is TRBV29-1 and J is TRBJ1-1, with D possibly being TRBD1 (6 bases). Germline V gives CDR1 SQVTM, CDR2 ANQGSEA. CDR3 length equals 10 residues. Trimming stripped 6 bases from V and 10 bases from J, with 12 bases between. The CDR3, as DNA: TGCAGCGTGGGGGCCACCGGAGCTTTCTTT. Translation: CSVGATGAFF.

V gene TRBV5-1 combines with J gene TRBJ2-3; TRBD1 aligns across 7 bases. The CDR3 totals 15 residues. J was trimmed by 1 base and V by 4 bases; bases with no gene match: 6. Germline-derived CDR1 and CDR2 are SGHRS and YFSETQ. The CDR3 reads CASSRQGGGTDTQYF. The DNA of the CDR3 is TGCGCCAGCAGCCGACAGGGTGGAGGCACAGATACGCAGTATTTT.

J is TRBJ2-3 and V is TRBV5-4; 7 bases match TRBD2. The J segment lost 0 bases and the V segment lost 3 bases, leaving 4 bases of the junction unmatched. The V gene's germline CDR1 is SGHNT and CDR2 YYREEE (reference sequence). CDR3 length: 15 amino acids. The CDR3 DNA sequence: TGTGCCAGCAGCTACACTAGCGTGAGCACAGATACGCAGTATTTT. Its translation is CASSYTSVSTDTQYF.